This T cell receptor beta chain was documented in a study of T cell repertoires in aging, cancer and after chemotherapy. About the study: Healthy donor repertoires were recorded over several months to years and showed clear clonal overlap.

The CDR3 has 15 amino acids. Trimming removed 9 bases from V and 6 bases from J; junction bases left unmatched: 7. Germline V gives CDR1 MNHEY, CDR2 SMNVEV (reference sequence). Peripheral blood genomic DNA, not sorted cells or RNA, was the template. Concerning this clonotype: Its target is unknown. A much larger clone sits a single nucleotide away, making a read error possible.

TRB rearrangements spanning V, D and J were amplified using mixed TRB-A/B primers. In TCRdb, the multiplex PCR reads were re-called with MiXCR into one record per CDR3 protein. The table shows several thousand distinct CDR3 sequences, with 30% occurring only once. Study results and limitations: Median generation probability rose over the chemotherapy interval in each cancer cohort, suggesting rebound thymic output.

Sequencing used blood. The source of this sequence is a human donor in good health. The genes are TRBV27 and TRBJ2-1, with 14 bases fitting TRBD2. The CDR3 region has the DNA TGTGCCAGATCACCGGGGACTAGCGGGAGCAATGAGCAGTTCTTC. Protein sequence: CARSPGTSGSNEQFF.